This T cell receptor (beta chain) was sequenced during a study of blood T cell repertoires in COVID-19. Turning to the study itself: PBMCs, B-cell-depleted T cells, or T cells provided the cDNA or gDNA that made up the material.

This CDR3 has 15 amino acids. From germline, CDR1 is MGHDK and CDR2 SYGVNS. Trimming removed 5 bases from V and 0 bases from J; junction bases left unmatched: 5. Original processing notes: Amplification with reference gene primers provided the estimates of nucleated cell counts. TCRdb keeps only in-frame clones here, not all; method: immunoSEQ multiplex PCR. The V and J calls and clone size are taken from that table; D and trimming were inferred from the DNA. The data show some 28,000 clones, with 70% to 90% seen just once and 9.3% held by the top ten. The rearrangement uses TRBV25-1 and TRBJ1-1; 8 bases map to TRBD1. This TCR was sampled from a human donor in a cohort sampled during active COVID-19. Sequencing was carried out using peripheral blood. The CDR3 DNA reads as TGTGCCAGCAGTACCCAGGACAGGGTGAACACTGAAGCTTTCTTT. Its protein product is CASSTQDRVNTEAFF. The full variable domain, in which reference TRBV25-1 and TRBJ1-1 provide the parts outside the CDR3, is EADIYQTPRYLVIGTGKKITLECSQTMGHDKMYWYQQDPGMELHLIHYSYGVNSTEKGDLSSESTVSRIRTEHFPLTLESARPSHTSQYLCASSTQDRVNTEAFFGQGTRLTVV.